This T cell receptor (beta chain) is from a study of blood T cell repertoires in COVID-19. The wider study: Nucleic acid was either cDNA or gDNA, and it came from T cells, B-cell-depleted T cells, or PBMCs.

The germline V gene encodes CDR1 SGHTA and CDR2 FQGNSA. CDR3 length: 14 residues. The V gene end was trimmed by 5 bases and the J gene end by 7 bases; junction bases not matched to a gene: 8. Per the study methods: How many nucleated cells were present was estimated from reference gene primer amplification. Using immunoSEQ multiplex PCR, the repertoire was profiled, and TCRdb retains in-frame clones only, with some absent. V and J calls and clone size are those listed in that table; D and trimming were worked out from the DNA. The table lists 95,000 to 100,000 clones, over 70% of them singletons. The clonotype originates from a woman of 80 years or more with acute or convalescent COVID-19. The chain couples TRBV7-2 to TRBJ1-2, with TRBD1 identical over 9 bases. The sequencing sample was made of peripheral blood. CDR3 DNA sequence: TGTGCCAGCAGCGATAGACAGGGGGTTGGTGGCTACACCTTC. Translating it yields CASSDRQGVGGYTF. The whole variable domain, filled in from reference TRBV7-2 and TRBJ1-2, reads GAGVSQSPSNKVTEKGKDVELRCDPISGHTALYWYRQSLGQGLEFLIYFQGNSAPDKSGLPSDRFSAERTGGSVSTLTIQRTQQEDSAVYLCASSDRQGVGGYTFGSGTRLTVV.